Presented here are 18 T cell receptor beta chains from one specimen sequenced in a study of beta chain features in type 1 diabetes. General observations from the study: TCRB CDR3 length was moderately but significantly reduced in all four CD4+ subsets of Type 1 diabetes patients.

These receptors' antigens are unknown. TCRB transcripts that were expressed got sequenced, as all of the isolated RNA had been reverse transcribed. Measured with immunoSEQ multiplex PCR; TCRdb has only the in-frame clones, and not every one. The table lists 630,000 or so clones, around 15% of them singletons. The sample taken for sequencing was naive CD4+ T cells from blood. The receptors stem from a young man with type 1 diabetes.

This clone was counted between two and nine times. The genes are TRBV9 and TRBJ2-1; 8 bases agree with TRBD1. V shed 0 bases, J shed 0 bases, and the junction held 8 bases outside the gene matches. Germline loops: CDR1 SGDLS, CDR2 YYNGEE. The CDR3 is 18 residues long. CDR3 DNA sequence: TGTGCCAGCAGCGTAGGGTCAGGGGGCACAATCTCCTACAATGAGCAGTTCTTC. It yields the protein CASSVGSGGTISYNEQFF.

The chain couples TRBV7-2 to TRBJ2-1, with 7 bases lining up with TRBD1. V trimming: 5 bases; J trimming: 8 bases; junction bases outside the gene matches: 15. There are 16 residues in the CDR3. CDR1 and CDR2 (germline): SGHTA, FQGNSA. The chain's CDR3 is CASSVHRGTRPDEQFF. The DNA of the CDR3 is TGTGCCAGCAGCGTCCACAGGGGAACGCGGCCTGATGAGCAGTTCTTC.

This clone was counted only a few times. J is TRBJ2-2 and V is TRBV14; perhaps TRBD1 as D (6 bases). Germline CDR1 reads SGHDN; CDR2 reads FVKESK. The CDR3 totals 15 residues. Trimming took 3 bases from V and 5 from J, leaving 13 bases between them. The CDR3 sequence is CASSHLQGFTGELFF. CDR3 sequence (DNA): TGTGCCAGCAGCCACTTGCAGGGGTTTACCGGGGAGCTGTTTTTT.

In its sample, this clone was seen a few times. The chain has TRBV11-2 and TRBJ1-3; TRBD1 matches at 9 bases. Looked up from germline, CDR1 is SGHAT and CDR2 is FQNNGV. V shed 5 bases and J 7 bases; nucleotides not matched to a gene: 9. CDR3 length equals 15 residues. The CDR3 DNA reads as TGTGCCAGCAGCATGACGGGACAGGGAGGCAACACCATATATTTT. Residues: CASSMTGQGGNTIYF.

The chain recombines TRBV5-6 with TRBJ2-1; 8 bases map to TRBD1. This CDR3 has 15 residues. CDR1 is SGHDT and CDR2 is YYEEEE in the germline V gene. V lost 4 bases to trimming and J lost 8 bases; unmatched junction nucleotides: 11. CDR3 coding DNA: TGTGCCAGCAGCCGACTTGACAGGGGTCAAGATGAGCAGTTCTTC. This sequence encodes CASSRLDRGQDEQFF.

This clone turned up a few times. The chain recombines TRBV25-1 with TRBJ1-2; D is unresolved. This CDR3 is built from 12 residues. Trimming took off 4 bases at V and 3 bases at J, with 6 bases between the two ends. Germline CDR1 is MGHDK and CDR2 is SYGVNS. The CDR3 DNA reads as TGTGCCAGCAGTGGGTCTCACTATGGCTACACCTTC. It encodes CASSGSHYGYTF.

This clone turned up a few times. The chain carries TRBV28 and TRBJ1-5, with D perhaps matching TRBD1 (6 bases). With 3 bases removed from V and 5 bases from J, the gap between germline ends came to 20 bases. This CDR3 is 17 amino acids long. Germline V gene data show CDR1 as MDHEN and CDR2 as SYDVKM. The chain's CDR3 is CASSFITQGSFDQPQHF. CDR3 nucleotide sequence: TGTGCCAGCAGTTTCATTACTCAGGGGTCCTTTGATCAGCCCCAGCATTTT. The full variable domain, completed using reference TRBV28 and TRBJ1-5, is DVKVTQSSRYLVKRTGEKVFLECVQDMDHENMFWYRQDPGLGLRLIYFSYDVKMKEKGDIPEGYSVSREKKERFSLILESASTNQTSMYLCASSFITQGSFDQPQHFGDGTRLSIL.

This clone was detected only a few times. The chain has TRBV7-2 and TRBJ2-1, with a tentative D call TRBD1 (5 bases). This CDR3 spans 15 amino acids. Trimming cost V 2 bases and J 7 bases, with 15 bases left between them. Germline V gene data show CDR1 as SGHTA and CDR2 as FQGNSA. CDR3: CASSLSVLGRNEQFF. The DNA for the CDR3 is TGTGCCAGCAGCTTATCTGTACTGGGGCGGAATGAGCAGTTCTTC.

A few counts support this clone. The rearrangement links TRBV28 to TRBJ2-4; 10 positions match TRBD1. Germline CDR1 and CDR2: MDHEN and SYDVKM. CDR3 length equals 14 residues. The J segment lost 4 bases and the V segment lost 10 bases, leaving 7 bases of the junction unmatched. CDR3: CATGQGDTKNIQYF. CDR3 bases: TGTGCCACCGGACAGGGGGATACTAAAAACATTCAGTACTTC.

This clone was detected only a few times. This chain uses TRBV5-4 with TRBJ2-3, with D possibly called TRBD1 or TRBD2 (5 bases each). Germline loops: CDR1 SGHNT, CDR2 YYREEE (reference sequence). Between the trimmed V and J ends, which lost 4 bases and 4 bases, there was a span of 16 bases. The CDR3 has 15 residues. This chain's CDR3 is CASSPRGLGADTQYF. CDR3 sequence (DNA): TGTGCCAGCAGCCCCCGCGGCTTGGGGGCAGATACGCAGTATTTT.

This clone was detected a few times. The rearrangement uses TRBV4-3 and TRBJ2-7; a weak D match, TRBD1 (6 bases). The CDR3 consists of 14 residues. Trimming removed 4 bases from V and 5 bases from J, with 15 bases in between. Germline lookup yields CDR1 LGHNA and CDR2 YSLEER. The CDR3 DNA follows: TGCGCCAGCAGCCTTCAAGTAGGGGGAGACGAGCAGTACTTC. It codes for CASSLQVGGDEQYF.

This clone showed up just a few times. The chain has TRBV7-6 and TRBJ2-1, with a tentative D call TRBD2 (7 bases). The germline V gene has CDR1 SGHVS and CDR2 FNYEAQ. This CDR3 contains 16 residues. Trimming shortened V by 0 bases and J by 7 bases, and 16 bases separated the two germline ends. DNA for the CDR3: TGTGCCAGCAGCTTAGCTGGCAGGGGAGGGAGGAATGAGCAGTTCTTC. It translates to CASSLAGRGGRNEQFF.

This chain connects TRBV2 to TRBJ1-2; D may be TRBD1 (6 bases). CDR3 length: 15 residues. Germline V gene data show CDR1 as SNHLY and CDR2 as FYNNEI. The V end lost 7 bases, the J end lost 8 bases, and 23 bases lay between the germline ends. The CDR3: CASTAQQGLGRGYTF. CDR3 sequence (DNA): TGTGCCAGCACCGCTCAACAGGGACTGGGTCGGGGCTACACCTTC.

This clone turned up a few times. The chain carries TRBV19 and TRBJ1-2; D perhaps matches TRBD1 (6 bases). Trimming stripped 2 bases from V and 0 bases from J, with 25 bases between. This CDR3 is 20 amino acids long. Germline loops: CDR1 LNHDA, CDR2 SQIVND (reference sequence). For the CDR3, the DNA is TGTGCCAGTAGTATAAGAGTTCGGCGGACAGACTCAAGATCTAACTATGGCTACACCTTC. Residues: CASSIRVRRTDSRSNYGYTF.

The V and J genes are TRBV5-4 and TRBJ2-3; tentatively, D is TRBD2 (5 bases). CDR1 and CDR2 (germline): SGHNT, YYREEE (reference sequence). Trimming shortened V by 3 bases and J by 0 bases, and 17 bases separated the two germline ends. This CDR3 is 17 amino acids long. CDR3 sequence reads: CASSSGGWETSTDTQYF. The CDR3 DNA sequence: TGTGCCAGCAGCTCCGGCGGTTGGGAGACAAGCACAGATACGCAGTATTTT.

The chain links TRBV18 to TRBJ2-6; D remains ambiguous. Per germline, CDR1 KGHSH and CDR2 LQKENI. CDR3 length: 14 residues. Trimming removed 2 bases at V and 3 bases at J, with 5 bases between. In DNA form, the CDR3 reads TGTGCCAGCTCACCAACGGGTGGGGCCAACGTCCTGACTTTC. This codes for CASSPTGGANVLTF.

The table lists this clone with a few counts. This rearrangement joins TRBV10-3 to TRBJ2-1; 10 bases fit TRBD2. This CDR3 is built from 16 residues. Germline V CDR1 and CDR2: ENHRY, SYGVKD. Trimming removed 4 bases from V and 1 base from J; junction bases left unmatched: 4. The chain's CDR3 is CAISGRAGGSYNEQFF. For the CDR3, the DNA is TGTGCCATCAGTGGACGAGCGGGAGGGTCCTACAATGAGCAGTTCTTC.

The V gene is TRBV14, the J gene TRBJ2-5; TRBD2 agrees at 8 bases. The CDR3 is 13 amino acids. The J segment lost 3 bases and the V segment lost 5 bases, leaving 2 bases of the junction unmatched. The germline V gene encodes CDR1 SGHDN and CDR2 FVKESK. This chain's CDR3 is CASSTLAEETQYF. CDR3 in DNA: TGTGCCAGCAGCACACTAGCGGAAGAGACCCAGTACTTC.